This passage covers 24 T cell receptor beta chains from one sample sequenced in a study of blood T cell repertoires in COVID-19. The repertoire was sequenced with immunoSEQ multiplex PCR; TCRdb's copy has only in-frame clones and lacks some. Here the sample spans 250,000 or so clones, approximately 88% being singletons. The sequenced material came from peripheral blood. The receptors stem from a woman aged 25-40 years with COVID-19, enrolled during active disease.

V usage is TRBV6-4 and J usage is TRBJ1-5; D is possibly TRBD1 (5 bases). V was shortened by 2 bases and J by 4 bases, with 9 bases between the two germline ends. Germline V gives CDR1 MRHNA, CDR2 SNTAGT. The CDR3 covers 14 residues. As DNA, the CDR3 is TGTGCCAGCAGTGACGTACGGGGGAATCAGCCCCAGCATTTT. Translation: CASSDVRGNQPQHF.

The gene calls are TRBV10-3 and TRBJ2-5; 10 bases fit TRBD1. CDR3 length: 14 amino acids. Trimming at V came to 2 bases and at J to 4 bases, leaving 1 base not matched to a gene. CDR1 is ENHRY, CDR2 SYGVKD, per germline. The DNA for the CDR3 is TGTGCCATCAGTGAGGGGACAGGGGTAGAGACCCAGTACTTC. Amino acid sequence: CAISEGTGVETQYF.

The chain recombines TRBV11-3 with TRBJ2-3, with 7 bases that match TRBD2. The CDR3 loop spans 15 amino acids. The junction had 3 bases not matched to a gene; V was cut back by 1 base and J by 2 bases. In germline, CDR1 is SGHNT, CDR2 YENEEA. The CDR3 DNA reads as TGTGCCAGCAGCTTAGTTAGCGGGTACACAGATACGCAGTATTTT. Encoded protein: CASSLVSGYTDTQYF.

The chain carries TRBV24-1 and TRBJ1-2, with 7 bases lining up with TRBD1. The CDR3 length is 14 residues. V was pared by 4 bases and J by 5 bases, with 6 bases of the junction left unmatched. In germline, CDR1 is KGHDR, CDR2 SFDVKD. The CDR3 loop is CATSEPNRGYGYTF. The CDR3 DNA is TGTGCCACCAGTGAACCTAACAGGGGTTATGGCTACACCTTC.

Here the CDR3 reads CASSGGAGVQDEQFF. The CDR3 DNA is TGCGCCAGCAGTGGGGGGGCGGGAGTACAGGATGAGCAGTTCTTC. The V call is TRBV4-1, the J call TRBJ2-1, with D possibly TRBD2 on 7 matching bases. Germline V gene lookup returns CDR1 MGHRA and CDR2 YSYEKL. This CDR3 region has 15 residues. V shed 6 bases and J shed 8 bases, with 20 bases lying between them.

The rearrangement links TRBV5-6 to TRBJ1-6; 9 nucleotides align to TRBD1. The germline V gene has CDR1 SGHDT and CDR2 YYEEEE. The ends lost 0 bases at V and 9 bases at J; junction bases unmatched: 10. This CDR3 is 17 amino acids long. The CDR3: CASSLGALGTGSSPLHF. The DNA for the CDR3 is TGTGCCAGCAGCTTGGGTGCATTAGGGACAGGGTCTTCACCCCTCCACTTT.

The CDR3 is CASSLEGAGAPYNEQFF. Written as DNA, the CDR3 is TGTGCCAGCAGCTTAGAGGGCGCAGGGGCTCCCTACAATGAGCAGTTCTTC. J is TRBJ2-1 and V is TRBV7-2; maybe TRBD1 (6 bases). The length of the CDR3 is 17 residues. The V gene lost 1 base and the J gene lost 2 bases, with 15 bases spanning the gap. Germline CDR1 is SGHTA and CDR2 is FQGNSA.

This clone was found a few times. The chain joins TRBV6-6 to TRBJ1-1; TRBD1 matches at 11 bases. Trimming at V came to 4 bases and at J to 4 bases, leaving 2 bases not matched to a gene. Looked up from germline, CDR1 is MNHNY and CDR2 is SVGAGI (reference sequence). CDR3 size: 14 residues. The CDR3 is CASSLGTGGTEAFF. CDR3 coding DNA: TGTGCCAGCAGTTTAGGGACAGGGGGCACTGAAGCTTTCTTT.

In this sample, this clone turned up once. The chain joins TRBV13 to TRBJ2-3; 8 nucleotides align to TRBD1. With 2 bases clipped from V and 1 base from J, the junction kept 2 bases outside the gene matches. This CDR3 has 15 amino acids. Germline lookup yields CDR1 PRHDT and CDR2 FYEKMQ (reference sequence). CDR3 DNA sequence: TGTGCCAGCAGCTTATTCAGGGGGCGCACAGATACGCAGTATTTT. This encodes CASSLFRGRTDTQYF.

The CDR3 loop reads CASSQDRFNSPLHF. The DNA for the CDR3 is TGTGCCAGCAGTCAAGACAGGTTTAATTCACCCCTCCACTTT. The rearrangement joins TRBV7-9 to TRBJ1-6; D may be TRBD1 (6 bases). The germline V gene encodes CDR1 SEHNR and CDR2 FQNEAQ (reference sequence). V was pared by 6 bases and J by 6 bases, with 12 bases between. The CDR3 length is 14 residues.

This chain connects TRBV4-3 to TRBJ1-5; D ambiguous. CDR1 and CDR2 from the germline V gene are LGHNA and YSLEER. V was trimmed by 0 bases and J by 4 bases, leaving 10 bases between them. The CDR3 totals 15 residues. CDR3 in amino acids: CASSQESTENQPQHF. CDR3 in DNA: TGCGCCAGCAGCCAAGAGTCCACAGAGAATCAGCCCCAGCATTTT.

The chain employs TRBV14 and TRBJ2-1; the D gene is possibly TRBD2 (5 bases). CDR3 length equals 16 residues. Between the trimmed V and J ends, which lost 0 bases and 3 bases, there was a span of 12 bases. The germline V gene encodes CDR1 SGHDN and CDR2 FVKESK. The CDR3 loop is CASSQDSRVDYNEQFF. The CDR3 DNA follows: TGTGCCAGCAGCCAAGATTCGCGGGTAGACTACAATGAGCAGTTCTTC.

DNA of the CDR3: TGTGCCAGCAGTCGGACAGCTTATAATTCACCCCTCCACTTT. Its translation is CASSRTAYNSPLHF. This chain joins TRBV6-5 and TRBJ1-6; D is perhaps TRBD1 (6 bases). Germline V gene data show CDR1 as MNHEY and CDR2 as SVGAGI. This CDR3 region has 14 residues. Trimming pared 5 bases from V and 4 bases from J, leaving 9 bases between.

The DNA for the CDR3 is TGTGCCAGCAGTTCCCCGACTAGAAGCACAGATACGCAGTATTTT. Translating gives CASSSPTRSTDTQYF. This rearrangement joins TRBV27 to TRBJ2-3, with a possible D match to TRBD2 (6 bases). The CDR3 consists of 15 residues. The germline V and J ends were trimmed by 4 bases and 0 bases, with 11 bases remaining between them. In germline, CDR1 is MNHEY, CDR2 SMNVEV (reference sequence).

The chain combines TRBV6-6 with TRBJ1-5, with D possibly being TRBD1 (6 bases). Germline CDR1 reads MNHNY; CDR2 reads SVGAGI (reference sequence). V lost 10 bases and J 0 bases, leaving 19 bases between the germline ends. The CDR3 has 16 amino acids. The CDR3: CATHIGGGYSNQPQHF. CDR3 nucleotides: TGTGCCACCCATATAGGCGGGGGCTATAGCAATCAGCCCCAGCATTTT.

At least ten counts were recorded for this clone. The chain employs TRBV29-1 and TRBJ1-3, with 8 bases fitting TRBD1. Trimming removed 6 bases from V and 2 bases from J; junction bases left unmatched: 3. Germline lookup yields CDR1 SQVTM and CDR2 ANQGSEA. The CDR3 extends over 13 amino acids. As DNA, the CDR3 is TGCAGCGTCGGGACAGGACCTGGAAACACCATATATTTT. It specifies CSVGTGPGNTIYF.

V gene TRBV19 combines with J gene TRBJ2-7; D remains unclear. V shed 8 bases and J shed 5 bases, with 19 bases lying between them. This CDR3 region has 14 residues. Germline V lookup: CDR1 LNHDA, CDR2 SQIVND (reference sequence). Here the CDR3 DNA reads TGTGCCAGTGCCCCCAACGACAATGGCCACGAGCAGTACTTC. As protein: CASAPNDNGHEQYF.

This clone was seen just once. The J gene is TRBJ1-1, the V gene TRBV10-2; weak D call: TRBD1 (5 bases). The V end lost 6 bases, the J end lost 0 bases, and 5 bases lay between the germline ends. Per germline, CDR1 WSHSY and CDR2 SAAADI. This CDR3 has 12 residues. DNA for the CDR3: TGCGCCAGCAGGGACATGAACACTGAAGCTTTCTTT. Residues: CASRDMNTEAFF.

The V call is TRBV11-2, the J call TRBJ2-7; D perhaps matches TRBD1 (7 bases). The CDR3 is 13 amino acids. CDR1 is SGHAT, CDR2 FQNNGV, per germline. With 2 bases removed from V and 4 bases from J, the gap between germline ends came to 9 bases. The CDR3 sequence: CASSLQGGYEQYF. CDR3 nucleotides: TGTGCCAGCAGCTTACAGGGGGGTTACGAGCAGTACTTC.

This chain connects TRBV21-1 to TRBJ1-1; the table's D call of TRBD1 was not tested on the DNA. TRBV21-1 is deemed a pseudogene. The length of the CDR3 is 16 residues. The CDR3 bases are TGTGCCAGCAGCAGCAGGGGGCGCGGCTGGAACACTGAAGCTTTCTTT. The encoded protein is CASSSRGRGWNTEAFF.

V gene TRBV7-9 combines with J gene TRBJ2-7; the match to TRBD1 covers 8 bases. Looked up from germline, CDR1 is SEHNR and CDR2 is FQNEAQ (reference sequence). The ends lost 1 base at V and 4 bases at J; junction bases unmatched: 6. There are 15 residues in the CDR3. CDR3 bases: TGTGCCAGCAGCTTAGAGGCAGGGGGCGTTTACGAGCAGTACTTC. This encodes CASSLEAGGVYEQYF.

This chain links TRBV5-1 with TRBJ2-1; tentatively, D is TRBD1 (7 bases). V dropped 0 bases and J dropped 10 bases, with 23 bases sitting between them. Germline CDR1 SGHRS, CDR2 YFSETQ. The CDR3 has 17 residues. The CDR3 nucleotides read TGCGCCAGCAGCTTGGCCCCCTGGGCAGGGGGGTCACGGGAGCAGTTCTTC. As protein: CASSLAPWAGGSREQFF.

This clone has only one observation. The V and J genes are TRBV19 and TRBJ2-3; 14 bases align to TRBD2. CDR3 length: 16 residues. V lost 8 bases, J lost 8 bases, and 12 bases stayed unmatched. Germline CDR1 reads LNHDA; CDR2 reads SQIVND (reference sequence). In nucleotides, the CDR3 is TGTGCCAGTCACGAACCGGGACTAGCGGGAGTTGGTACGCAGTATTTT. Translated, it gives CASHEPGLAGVGTQYF.

The gene calls are TRBV6-2 or TRBV6-3 and TRBJ1-2, with TRBD1 matching over 12 bases. The junction had 4 bases not matched to a gene; V was cut back by 4 bases and J by 4 bases. The CDR3 has 15 amino acids. The germline V gene has CDR1 MNHEY and CDR2 SVGEGT. The CDR3 spells CASSWDRGRSYGYTF. For the CDR3, the DNA is TGTGCCAGCAGTTGGGACAGGGGGCGAAGCTATGGCTACACCTTC.